Each of the 15 T cell receptor beta chains below was sequenced from the same sample in a study of T cells in Graves' hyperthyroidism and ophthalmopathy. TCR beta CDR3 region amplification was performed from RNA transcripts. First-round RT-PCR targeting the TCR CDR3 was performed with the HTBI primer set. TCRdb redid the calling of the multiplex PCR reads with MiXCR, one entry per CDR3 protein. Seen here are 450,000 to 500,000 distinct CDR3 sequences, roughly 22% observed once, and the top ten hold under 55%. The sequenced sample consisted of blood. Receptors originate from a woman in her 70s with Graves' ophthalmopathy.

There are a few counts of this clonotype. V is TRBV10-1 and J is TRBJ2-7; 12 bases are a match to TRBD2. CDR1 and CDR2 from the germline V gene are WNHNN and SYGVQD (reference sequence). The length of the CDR3 is 14 residues. Trimming at V came to 4 bases and at J to 5 bases, leaving 3 bases not matched to a gene. CDR3 loop: CASSGTSGTHEQYF. CDR3 nucleotide sequence: TGCGCCAGCAGTGGGACTAGCGGGACCCACGAGCAGTACTTC.

The chain combines TRBV12-3 or TRBV12-4 with TRBJ2-1; 12 nucleotides agree with TRBD2. With V trimmed by 6 bases and J by 5 bases, 5 bases remained unmatched. The CDR3 is 15 residues long. The CDR3 region is CASRKLAGGHNEQFF. The DNA for the CDR3 is TGTGCCAGCAGAAAACTAGCGGGAGGACACAATGAGCAGTTCTTC.

This clonotype was seen more than once but under ten times. V is TRBV6-2 or TRBV6-3 and J is TRBJ1-5; D is possibly TRBD1 (5 bases). The CDR3 length is 20 residues. Trimming removed 2 bases at V and 0 bases at J, with 23 bases between. Germline CDR1 MNHEY, CDR2 SVGEGT. The CDR3, as DNA: TGTGCCAGCAGTTACCTTTCCCTCAGGGTGGGGAAGTATAGCAATCAGCCCCAGCATTTT. Translating gives CASSYLSLRVGKYSNQPQHF.

This clonotype appeared many times. Written as DNA, the CDR3 is TGTGCCTGGAGTCCCCTCGGGACCCTGAACACCGGGGAGCTGTTTTTT. It encodes CAWSPLGTLNTGELFF. The chain couples TRBV30 to TRBJ2-2; D assignment may be TRBD1 or TRBD2 (5 bases each). The germline V gene encodes CDR1 GTSNPN and CDR2 SVGIG (reference sequence). The V end lost 2 bases, the J end lost 1 base, and 14 bases lay between the germline ends. The CDR3 totals 16 residues.

The J gene is TRBJ2-1, the V gene TRBV19; the match to TRBD1 covers 12 bases. The CDR3 loop spans 19 amino acids. CDR1 LNHDA and CDR2 SQIVND come from the germline V gene (reference sequence). Trimming took 4 bases from V and 0 from J; bases not matched to a gene: 10. The CDR3, as DNA: TGTGCCAGTAGTAGACGCGGGACAGGGGGCCTGAGCTCCTACAATGAGCAGTTCTTC. It translates to CASSRRGTGGLSSYNEQFF.

The rearrangement links TRBV5-6 to TRBJ1-1; D call uncertain. The germline V gene encodes CDR1 SGHDT and CDR2 YYEEEE. V dropped 6 bases and J dropped 0 bases, with 12 bases sitting between them. CDR3 length equals 14 residues. CDR3 residues: CASNVWGLNTEAFF. The DNA of the CDR3 is TGTGCCAGCAACGTATGGGGTTTGAACACTGAAGCTTTCTTT.

This clonotype was observed a handful of times. The rearrangement links TRBV6-1 to TRBJ1-4; 7 bases align to TRBD1. Germline V gene lookup returns CDR1 MNHNS and CDR2 SASEGT. This CDR3 has 14 amino acids. Unmatched junction bases numbered 4, after V lost 1 base and J lost 8 bases. The CDR3 coding sequence is TGTGCCAGCAGTGAAGGGGACAGCTGGGAAAAACTGTTTTTT. Its protein product is CASSEGDSWEKLFF.

The rearrangement uses TRBV11-3 and TRBJ2-7; maybe TRBD1 (5 bases). Germline assignment: CDR1 SGHNT and CDR2 YENEEA. The CDR3 has 13 amino acids. The V end was cut by 3 bases, the J end by 6 bases, with 12 bases between. CDR3 DNA sequence: TGTGCCAGCAGCTTGGACATTCTTAGCGAGCAGTACTTC. It is translated as CASSLDILSEQYF.

This clonotype was observed at least ten times. The V and J genes are TRBV19 and TRBJ2-1, with TRBD2 matching over 9 bases. The CDR3 sequence is 20 residues long. Germline-derived CDR1 and CDR2 are LNHDA and SQIVND (reference sequence). The ends lost 3 bases at V and 0 bases at J; junction bases unmatched: 15. The CDR3 loop is CASSMVLAGIVPSSYNEQFF. In DNA form, the CDR3 reads TGTGCCAGTAGTATGGTCCTAGCGGGGATCGTACCCAGCTCCTACAATGAGCAGTTCTTC.

On this clonotype itself: A much larger clone differs from this one at a single base, so this may be a read error. This chain links TRBV9 with TRBJ2-6; D gene unclear. CDR1 and CDR2 (germline): SGDLS, YYNGEE. V lost 3 bases, J lost 2 bases, and 3 bases lay in between. The CDR3 contains 13 residues. CDR3 DNA: TGTGCCAGCAGCGCCCCTGGGGCCAACGTCCTGACTTTC. Translation gives CASSAPGANVLTF.

The CDR3 nucleotides read TGTGCCAGTAGTAAGCAACAGGGGTTGATTCAGCCCCAGCATTTT. Translation: CASSKQQGLIQPQHF. This chain connects TRBV19 to TRBJ1-5; 7 nucleotides line up with TRBD1. CDR1 is LNHDA and CDR2 is SQIVND in the germline V gene (reference sequence). V lost 4 bases to trimming and J lost 6 bases; unmatched junction nucleotides: 9. The CDR3 sequence is 15 residues long.

In this sample, this clonotype turned up a few times. The chain couples TRBV5-1 to TRBJ1-5; maybe TRBD1 (6 bases). V was cut by 4 bases and J by 4 bases, with 9 bases left in between. This CDR3 has 13 residues. Germline values: CDR1 SGHRS, CDR2 YFSETQ. CDR3 residues: CASSNDRNQPQHF. The DNA of the CDR3 is TGCGCCAGCAGCAACGACAGGAATCAGCCCCAGCATTTT.

V usage is TRBV11-3 and J usage is TRBJ2-2; D call uncertain. The germline gives CDR1 SGHNT, CDR2 YENEEA. This CDR3 is built from 15 residues. Trimming took off 4 bases at V and 5 bases at J, with 14 bases between the two ends. The CDR3 is CASSSYPAKTGELFF. CDR3 sequence (DNA): TGTGCCAGCAGCTCCTACCCGGCCAAAACCGGGGAGCTGTTTTTT.

This clonotype was detected ten times or more. J is TRBJ1-1 and V is TRBV12-3 or TRBV12-4; D may be TRBD1 (5 bases). The CDR3 is 18 amino acids. Trimming left V 5 bases short and J 1 base short, with 23 bases between. In nucleotides, the CDR3 is TGTGCCAGCAGTGAGCAGCGGGGGGGGATCTTGAGGAACACTGAAGCTTTCTTT. Protein: CASSEQRGGILRNTEAFF.

There are many counts of this clonotype. V and J are TRBV6-2 or TRBV6-3 and TRBJ1-2; 7 positions agree with TRBD1. Germline trimming cut 6 bases from V and 8 bases from J; bases unmatched to any gene: 12. Germline assignment: CDR1 MNHEY and CDR2 SVGEGT. This CDR3 has 14 residues. The CDR3 DNA reads as TGTGCCAGCAGGCCACCGGGACAGATGGAAGGCTACACCTTC. Translated, it gives CASRPPGQMEGYTF.